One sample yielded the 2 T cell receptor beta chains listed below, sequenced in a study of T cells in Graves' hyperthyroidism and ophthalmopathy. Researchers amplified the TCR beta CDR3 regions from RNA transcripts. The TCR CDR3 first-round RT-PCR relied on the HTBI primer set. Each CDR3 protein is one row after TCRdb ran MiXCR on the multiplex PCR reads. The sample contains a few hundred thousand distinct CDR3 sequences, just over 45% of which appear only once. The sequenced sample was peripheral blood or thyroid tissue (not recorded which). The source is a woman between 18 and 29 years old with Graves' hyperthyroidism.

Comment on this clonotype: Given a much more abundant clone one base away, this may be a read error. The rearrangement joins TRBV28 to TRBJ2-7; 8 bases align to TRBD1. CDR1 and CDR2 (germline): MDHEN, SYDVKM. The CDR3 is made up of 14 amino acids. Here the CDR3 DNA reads TGTGCCAGCAGTCAGACAGGGGTGGCCTACGGGCAGTACTTC. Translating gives CASSQTGVAYGQYF.

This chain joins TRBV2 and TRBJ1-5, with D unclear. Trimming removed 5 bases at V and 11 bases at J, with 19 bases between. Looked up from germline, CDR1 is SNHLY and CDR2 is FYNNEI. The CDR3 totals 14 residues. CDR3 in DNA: TGTGCCAGCAGTCTAGCGGGAGAGCTCGGGACCCAGCATTTT. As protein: CASSLAGELGTQHF.